This TCR beta chain was sequenced during a study of graft-versus-host responses after intestinal transplantation. To note about this clone: The antigen remains undetermined.

With 1 base removed from V and 4 bases from J, the gap between germline ends came to 5 bases. Germline V gene sequence: CDR1 LGHNA, CDR2 YSLEER. CDR3 length: 12 amino acids. The table came from immunoSEQ multiplex PCR; TCRdb's copy has only in-frame clones and leaves some out. In the table there are around 99,000 clones, about 93% of which are singletons. Findings of the study overall: There were GvH clones found in recipient marrow, and some of them appeared first in ileum or blood. Declines in HvG clones occurring early post-transplant were associated with peak circulating GvH clone levels.

The chain couples TRBV4-3 to TRBJ2-7; tentatively, D is TRBD1 (5 bases). The TCR sequence derives from a human donor who received an intestinal transplant. This sample comprised unstimulated CD8+ T cells sorted from spleen or lymph node cells, obtained before intestinal transplant. DNA of the CDR3: TGCGCCAGCAGCCAAGGACAGTACGAGCAGTACTTC. It codes for CASSQGQYEQYF.